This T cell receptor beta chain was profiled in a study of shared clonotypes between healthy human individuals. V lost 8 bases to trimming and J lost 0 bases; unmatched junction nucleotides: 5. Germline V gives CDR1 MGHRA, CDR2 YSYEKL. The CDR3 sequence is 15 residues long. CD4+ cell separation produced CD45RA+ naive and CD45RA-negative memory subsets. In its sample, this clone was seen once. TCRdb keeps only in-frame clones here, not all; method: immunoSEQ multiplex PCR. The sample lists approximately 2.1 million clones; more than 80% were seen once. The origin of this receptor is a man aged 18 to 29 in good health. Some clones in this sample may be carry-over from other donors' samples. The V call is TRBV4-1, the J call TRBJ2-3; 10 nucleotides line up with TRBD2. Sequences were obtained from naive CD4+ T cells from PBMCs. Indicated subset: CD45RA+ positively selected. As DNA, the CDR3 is TGCGCCAGCGGGCGGACTAGCGGAAGCACAGATACGCAGTATTTT. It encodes CASGRTSGSTDTQYF.